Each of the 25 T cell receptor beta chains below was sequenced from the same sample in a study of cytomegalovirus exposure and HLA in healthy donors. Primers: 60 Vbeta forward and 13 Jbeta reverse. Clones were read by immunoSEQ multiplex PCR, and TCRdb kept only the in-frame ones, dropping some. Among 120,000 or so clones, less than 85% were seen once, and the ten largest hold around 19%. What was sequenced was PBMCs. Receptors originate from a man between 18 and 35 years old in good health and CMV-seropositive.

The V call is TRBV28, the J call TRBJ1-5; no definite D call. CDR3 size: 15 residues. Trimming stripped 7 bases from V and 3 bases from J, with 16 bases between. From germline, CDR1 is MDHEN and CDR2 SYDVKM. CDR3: CASKPATFSNQPQHF. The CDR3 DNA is TGTGCCAGCAAACCTGCGACATTCTCCAATCAGCCCCAGCATTTT.

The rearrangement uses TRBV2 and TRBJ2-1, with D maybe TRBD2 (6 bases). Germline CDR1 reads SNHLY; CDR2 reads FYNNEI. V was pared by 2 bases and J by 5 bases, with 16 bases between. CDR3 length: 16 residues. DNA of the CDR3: TGTGCCAGCAGTGAACTAGGGGACTGGAAAAACAATGAGCAGTTCTTC. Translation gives CASSELGDWKNNEQFF.

This CDR3 reads CASSQSGGPAYEQYF. The CDR3 coding sequence is TGTGCCAGCAGCCAGAGCGGGGGGCCCGCCTACGAGCAGTACTTC. The chain links TRBV11-2 to TRBJ2-7; 9 nucleotides align to TRBD2. Unmatched junction bases numbered 7, after V lost 5 bases and J lost 2 bases. Per germline, CDR1 SGHAT and CDR2 FQNNGV. CDR3 length equals 15 residues.

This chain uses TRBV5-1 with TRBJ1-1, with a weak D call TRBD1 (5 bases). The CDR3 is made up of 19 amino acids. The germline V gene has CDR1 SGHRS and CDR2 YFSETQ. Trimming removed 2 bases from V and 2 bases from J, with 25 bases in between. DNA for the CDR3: TGCGCCAGCAGCTTTGTCTTGTGGGAGGCCAAGGGGCGCAACACTGAAGCTTTCTTT. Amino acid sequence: CASSFVLWEAKGRNTEAFF.

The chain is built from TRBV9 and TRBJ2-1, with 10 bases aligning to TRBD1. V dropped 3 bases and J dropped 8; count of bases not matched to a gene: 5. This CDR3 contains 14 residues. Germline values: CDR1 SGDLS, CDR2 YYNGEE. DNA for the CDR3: TGTGCCAGCAGCGGACGACAGGGGGCGGATGAGCAGTTCTTC. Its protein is CASSGRQGADEQFF.

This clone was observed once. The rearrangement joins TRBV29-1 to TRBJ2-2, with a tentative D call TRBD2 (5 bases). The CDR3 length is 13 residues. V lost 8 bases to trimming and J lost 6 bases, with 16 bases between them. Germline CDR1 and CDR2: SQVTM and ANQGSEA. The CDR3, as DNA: TGCAGCACATCTTCGGGGAGCGCCGGGGAGCTGTTTTTT. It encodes CSTSSGSAGELFF.

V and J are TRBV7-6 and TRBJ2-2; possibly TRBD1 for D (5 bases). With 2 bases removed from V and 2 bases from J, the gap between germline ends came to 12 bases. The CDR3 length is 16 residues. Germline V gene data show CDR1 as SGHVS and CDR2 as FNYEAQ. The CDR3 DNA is TGTGCCAGCAGCTTAACACAGGATAGCAACACCGGGGAGCTGTTTTTT. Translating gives CASSLTQDSNTGELFF.

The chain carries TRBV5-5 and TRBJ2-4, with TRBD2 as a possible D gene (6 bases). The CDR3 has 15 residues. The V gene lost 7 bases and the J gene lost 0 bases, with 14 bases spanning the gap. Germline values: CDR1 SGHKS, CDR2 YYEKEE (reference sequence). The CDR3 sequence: CASGGSTIAKNIQYF. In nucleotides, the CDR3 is TGTGCCAGCGGAGGGTCTACAATAGCCAAAAACATTCAGTACTTC.

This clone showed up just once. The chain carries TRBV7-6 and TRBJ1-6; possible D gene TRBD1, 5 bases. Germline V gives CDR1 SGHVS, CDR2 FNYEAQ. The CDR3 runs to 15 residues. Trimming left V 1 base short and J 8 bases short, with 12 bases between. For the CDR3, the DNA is TGTGCCAGCAGCTTAGTTGGCAGGGAGGATTCACCCCTCCACTTT. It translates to CASSLVGREDSPLHF.

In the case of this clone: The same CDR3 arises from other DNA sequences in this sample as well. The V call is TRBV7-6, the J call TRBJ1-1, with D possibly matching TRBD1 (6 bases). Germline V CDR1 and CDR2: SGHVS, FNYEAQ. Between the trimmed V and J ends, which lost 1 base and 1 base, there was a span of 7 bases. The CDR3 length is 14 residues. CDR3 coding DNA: TGTGCCAGCAGCTTAGGAGGGGGGAACACTGAAGCTTTCTTT. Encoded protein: CASSLGGGNTEAFF.

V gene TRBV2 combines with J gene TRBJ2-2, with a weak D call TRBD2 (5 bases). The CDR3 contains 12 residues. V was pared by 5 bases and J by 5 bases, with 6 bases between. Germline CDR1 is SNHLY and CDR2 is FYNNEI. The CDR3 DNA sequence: TGTGCCAGCAGTCCGGGGACCGGGGAGCTGTTTTTT. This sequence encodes CASSPGTGELFF. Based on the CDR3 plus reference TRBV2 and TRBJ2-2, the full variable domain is EPEVTQTPSHQVTQMGQEVILRCVPISNHLYFYWYRQILGQKVEFLVSFYNNEISEKSEIFDDQFSVERPDGSNFTLKIRSTKLEDSAMYFCASSPGTGELFFGEGSRLTVL.

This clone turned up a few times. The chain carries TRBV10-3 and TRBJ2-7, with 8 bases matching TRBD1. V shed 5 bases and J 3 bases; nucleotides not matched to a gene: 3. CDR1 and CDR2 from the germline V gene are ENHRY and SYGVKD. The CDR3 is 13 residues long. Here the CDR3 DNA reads TGTGCCATCAGTCAGGGGGCTGGCTACGAGCAGTACTTC. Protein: CAISQGAGYEQYF.

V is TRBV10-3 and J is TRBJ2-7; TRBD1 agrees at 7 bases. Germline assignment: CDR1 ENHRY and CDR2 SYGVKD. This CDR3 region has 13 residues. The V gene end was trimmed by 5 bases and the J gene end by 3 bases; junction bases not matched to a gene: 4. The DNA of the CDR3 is TGTGCCATCAGTTCCGGGACAGTCTACGAGCAGTACTTC. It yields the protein CAISSGTVYEQYF.

The CDR3 protein is CACTGSGNEKLFF. In DNA, the CDR3 is TGTGCCTGTACAGGGTCGGGGAATGAAAAACTGTTTTTT. The chain carries TRBV30 and TRBJ1-4, with a weak D call TRBD1 (6 bases). The CDR3 has 13 amino acids. Trimming pared 6 bases from V and 5 bases from J, leaving 13 bases between. CDR1 and CDR2 (germline): GTSNPN, SVGIG (reference sequence).

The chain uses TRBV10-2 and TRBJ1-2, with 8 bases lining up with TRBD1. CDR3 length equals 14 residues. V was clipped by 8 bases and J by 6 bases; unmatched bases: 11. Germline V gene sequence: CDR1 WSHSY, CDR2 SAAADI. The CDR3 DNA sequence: TGCGCCAGCCAGAACAGACAGGGGAGTGATGGCTACACCTTC. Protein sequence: CASQNRQGSDGYTF.

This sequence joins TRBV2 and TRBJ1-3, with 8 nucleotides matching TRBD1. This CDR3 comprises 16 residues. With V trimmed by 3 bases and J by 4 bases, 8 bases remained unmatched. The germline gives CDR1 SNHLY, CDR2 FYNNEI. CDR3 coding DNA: TGTGCCAGCAGTGATGGGCAGGGGGCGTGGGGAAACACCATATATTTT. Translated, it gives CASSDGQGAWGNTIYF.

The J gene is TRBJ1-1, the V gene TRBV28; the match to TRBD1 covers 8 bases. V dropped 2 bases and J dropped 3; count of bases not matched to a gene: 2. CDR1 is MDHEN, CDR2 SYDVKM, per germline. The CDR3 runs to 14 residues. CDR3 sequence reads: CASSLGQGDTEAFF. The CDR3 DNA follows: TGTGCCAGCAGTTTAGGACAGGGTGACACTGAAGCTTTCTTT.

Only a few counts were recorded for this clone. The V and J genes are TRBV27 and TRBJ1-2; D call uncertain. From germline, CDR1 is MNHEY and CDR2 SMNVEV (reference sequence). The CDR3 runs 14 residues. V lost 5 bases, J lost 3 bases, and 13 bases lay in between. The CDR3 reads CASSRRAYDYGYTF. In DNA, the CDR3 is TGTGCCAGCAGTCGTCGAGCATATGACTATGGCTACACCTTC.

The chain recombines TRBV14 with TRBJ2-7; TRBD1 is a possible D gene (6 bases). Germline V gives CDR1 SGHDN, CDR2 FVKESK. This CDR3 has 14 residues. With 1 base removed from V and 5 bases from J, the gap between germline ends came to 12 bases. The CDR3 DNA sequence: TGTGCCAGCAGCCAAGCAGGGGCTGCCCACGAGCAGTACTTC. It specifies CASSQAGAAHEQYF.

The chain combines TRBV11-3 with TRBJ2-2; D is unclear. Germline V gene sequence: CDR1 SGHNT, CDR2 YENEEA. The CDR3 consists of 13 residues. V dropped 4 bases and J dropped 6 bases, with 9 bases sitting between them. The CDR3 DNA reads TGTGCCAGCAGCTCCTCTGGGCCCGGGGAGCTGTTTTTT. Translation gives CASSSSGPGELFF.

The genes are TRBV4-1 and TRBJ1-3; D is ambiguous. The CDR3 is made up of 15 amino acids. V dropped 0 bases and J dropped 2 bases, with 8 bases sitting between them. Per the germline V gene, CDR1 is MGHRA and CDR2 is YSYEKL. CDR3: CASSQEGRTGNTIYF. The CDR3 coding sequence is TGCGCCAGCAGCCAAGAGGGGAGGACTGGAAACACCATATATTTT.

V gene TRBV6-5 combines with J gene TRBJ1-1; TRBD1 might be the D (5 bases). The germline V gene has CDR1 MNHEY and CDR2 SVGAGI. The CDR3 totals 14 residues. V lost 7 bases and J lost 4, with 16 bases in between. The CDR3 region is CASTFTTGGTEAFF. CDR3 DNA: TGTGCCAGCACCTTTACGACCGGGGGCACTGAAGCTTTCTTT.

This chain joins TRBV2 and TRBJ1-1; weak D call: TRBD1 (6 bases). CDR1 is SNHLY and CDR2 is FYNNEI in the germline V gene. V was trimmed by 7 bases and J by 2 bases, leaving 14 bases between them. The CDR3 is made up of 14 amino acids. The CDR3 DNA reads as TGTGCCAGCATGGGGGCGAGGGGAAACACTGAAGCTTTCTTT. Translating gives CASMGARGNTEAFF.

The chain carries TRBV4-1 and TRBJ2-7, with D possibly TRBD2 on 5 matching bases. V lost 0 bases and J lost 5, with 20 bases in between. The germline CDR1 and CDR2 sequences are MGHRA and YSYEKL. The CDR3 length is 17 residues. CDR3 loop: CASSQDPPLALIDEQYF. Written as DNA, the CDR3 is TGCGCCAGCAGCCAAGATCCCCCTCTAGCTCTAATCGACGAGCAGTACTTC.

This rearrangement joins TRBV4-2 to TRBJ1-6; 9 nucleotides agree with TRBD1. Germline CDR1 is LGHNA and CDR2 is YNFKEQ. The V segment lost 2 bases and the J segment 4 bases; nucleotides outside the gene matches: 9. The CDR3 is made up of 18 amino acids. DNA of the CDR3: TGTGCCAGCAGCCAATTAAGTTTGGACAGGGGTTATAATTCACCCCTCCACTTT. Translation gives CASSQLSLDRGYNSPLHF.